Shown below are 30 T cell receptor beta chains from a single sample sequenced in a study of T cells in Graves' hyperthyroidism and ophthalmopathy. TCR beta CDR3 regions were amplified from RNA transcripts. The HTBI set primed first-round TCR CDR3 RT-PCR. TCRdb recomputed calls from the multiplex PCR reads with MiXCR, one row per CDR3 protein. The table includes some 650,000 distinct CDR3 sequences, about a sixth detected once. Sequencing input: blood. The receptors were sampled from a woman in her thirties or forties with Graves' ophthalmopathy.

This sequence joins TRBV6-1 and TRBJ1-1; the D gene is possibly TRBD1 (6 bases). Germline CDR1 is MNHNS and CDR2 is SASEGT. The V end was cut by 7 bases, the J end by 6 bases, with 15 bases between. The CDR3 is 13 residues long. In nucleotides, the CDR3 is TGTGCCAGCACCAGAGGGGGGGCGTCTGAAGCTTTCTTT. This gives the protein CASTRGGASEAFF.

This clonotype was counted at least ten times. The chain joins TRBV9 to TRBJ2-5; TRBD1 agrees at 7 bases. CDR3 size: 14 residues. With V trimmed by 4 bases and J by 7 bases, 10 bases remained unmatched. CDR1 SGDLS and CDR2 YYNGEE come from the germline V gene. CDR3 DNA sequence: TGTGCCAGCAGCCCCCAGGGGGAAGGGGGGACCCAGTACTTC. This sequence encodes CASSPQGEGGTQYF.

This clonotype has ten or more counts. The rearrangement uses TRBV5-1 and TRBJ2-7, with TRBD2 matching over 10 bases. After removal of 0 bases from V and 3 bases from J, the junction contained 3 bases not matched to a gene. From germline, CDR1 is SGHRS and CDR2 YFSETQ. This CDR3 has 15 amino acids. In nucleotides, the CDR3 is TGCGCCAGCAGCTTGGTGCCTAGCGGGAGCTACGAGCAGTACTTC. This sequence encodes CASSLVPSGSYEQYF.

The V gene is TRBV7-9, the J gene TRBJ2-5, with 10 bases aligning to TRBD1. CDR1 and CDR2 (germline): SEHNR, FQNEAQ (reference sequence). The CDR3 is 15 residues long. With 4 bases clipped from V and 4 bases from J, the junction kept 6 bases outside the gene matches. The CDR3 spells CASSSPGQGLETQYF. The CDR3 region has the DNA TGTGCCAGCAGCTCTCCGGGACAGGGGTTAGAGACCCAGTACTTC.

This clonotype has just a few counts. Being one base from a much bigger clone, this may be a read error. Because the CDR3 is missing its conserved closing phenylalanine or tryptophan, this is likely a read error. The gene calls are TRBV27 and TRBJ1-1; D unclear. CDR3 length equals 13 residues. Between the trimmed V and J ends, which lost 0 bases and 3 bases, there was a span of 5 bases. The germline CDR1 and CDR2 sequences are MNHEY and SMNVEV (reference sequence). Written as DNA, the CDR3 is TGTGCCAGCAGTTTATCAGGCTACACTGAAGCTTTCCTT. Protein sequence: CASSLSGYTEAFL.

Details on this clonotype: This sequence may be a read error, since a much larger clone differs from it by one base. The V gene is TRBV4-1, the J gene TRBJ2-3; D uncertain. V gave up 2 bases and J gave up 0 bases, with 6 bases separating them. The V gene's germline CDR1 is MGHRA and CDR2 YSYEKL. CDR3 length: 14 residues. The CDR3 region is CASSQKTSTDTQYF. The DNA for the CDR3 is TGCGCCAGCAGCCAAAAGACTAGCACAGATACGCAGTATTTT.

This clonotype was observed a few times. The gene calls are TRBV10-3 and TRBJ2-1; TRBD1 agrees at 10 bases. CDR1 and CDR2 (germline): ENHRY, SYGVKD. This CDR3 comprises 13 residues. The junction had 8 bases not matched to a gene; V was cut back by 10 bases and J by 8 bases. The CDR3 DNA follows: TGTGCCAACAGACAGGGGGCGAATGATGAGCAGTTCTTC. Its translation is CANRQGANDEQFF.

The J gene is TRBJ1-3, the V gene TRBV6-1, with D unclear. Germline CDR1 reads MNHNS; CDR2 reads SASEGT. The CDR3 covers 14 residues. With 5 bases removed from V and 0 bases from J, the gap between germline ends came to 8 bases. The CDR3 spells CASSQDLSGNTIYF. The CDR3 bases are TGTGCCAGCAGTCAGGATCTCTCTGGAAACACCATATATTTT.

A few counts support this clonotype. This chain joins TRBV10-3 and TRBJ1-1; D is unclear. Trimming stripped 0 bases from V and 5 bases from J, with 7 bases between. The germline CDR1 and CDR2 sequences are ENHRY and SYGVKD. This CDR3 region has 13 residues. The CDR3 coding sequence is TGTGCCATCAGTGAGTCTGGGTTAACTGAAGCTTTCTTT. Translated, it gives CAISESGLTEAFF.

This clonotype was seen many times. The chain couples TRBV28 to TRBJ1-4; D call uncertain. CDR3 length: 15 amino acids. Germline V CDR1 and CDR2: MDHEN, SYDVKM. V lost 7 bases and J lost 4, with 16 bases in between. The CDR3 here is CASIPRGEYNEKLFF. In nucleotides, the CDR3 is TGTGCCAGCATCCCCCGGGGTGAATATAATGAAAAACTGTTTTTT.

This clonotype was observed many times. The V call is TRBV12-3 or TRBV12-4, the J call TRBJ2-3; D might be TRBD2 (6 bases). Trimming left V 7 bases short and J 9 bases short, with 20 bases between. The CDR3 sequence is 14 residues long. CDR3 DNA: TGTGCCAGCACTCTGATAGGGATGCGGGAAACGCAGTATTTT. It encodes CASTLIGMRETQYF.

The chain couples TRBV12-3 or TRBV12-4 to TRBJ1-3; D ambiguous. The CDR3 covers 13 residues. V was shortened by 11 bases and J by 7 bases, with 18 bases between the two germline ends. CDR3 protein: CAGGVGLGNTIYF. CDR3 coding DNA: TGTGCCGGAGGCGTGGGATTAGGGAACACCATATATTTT.

The table lists this clonotype with a few counts. The J gene is TRBJ1-5, the V gene TRBV6-1; no clear D. Trimming took 5 bases from V and 9 from J, leaving 26 bases between them. There are 17 residues in the CDR3. Per germline, CDR1 MNHNS and CDR2 SASEGT. CDR3 DNA sequence: TGTGCCAGCAGTTCCCTCGCCTCAGGTGATCCAAAGGGGCCCCAGCATTTT. This gives the protein CASSSLASGDPKGPQHF.

The chain employs TRBV19 and TRBJ1-2; 8 bases are a match to TRBD1. This CDR3 contains 14 residues. Germline loops: CDR1 LNHDA, CDR2 SQIVND (reference sequence). J gave up 9 bases and V 4 bases, and 10 bases lay outside the gene matches. Written as DNA, the CDR3 is TGTGCCAGTAGTACGCAATTGGACAGGGTGAGCTACACCTTC. This sequence encodes CASSTQLDRVSYTF.

This clonotype came up many times. V and J are TRBV27 and TRBJ2-7; 10 bases fit TRBD1. The CDR3 contains 15 residues. Germline trimming cut 6 bases from V and 2 bases from J; bases unmatched to any gene: 7. Looked up from germline, CDR1 is MNHEY and CDR2 is SMNVEV (reference sequence). The DNA of the CDR3 is TGTGCCAGCAGCCGAGCCGGGACAGGGGCCTACGAGCAGTACTTC. This encodes CASSRAGTGAYEQYF.

This clonotype was observed a few times. This rearrangement joins TRBV30 to TRBJ1-2, with unresolved D. This CDR3 region has 14 residues. V was shortened by 3 bases and J by 4 bases, with 15 bases between the two germline ends. CDR1 is GTSNPN and CDR2 is SVGIG in the germline V gene (reference sequence). In nucleotides, the CDR3 is TGTGCCTGGAGGCAAAGCTCCGGGCTCTATGGCTACACCTTC. Encoded protein: CAWRQSSGLYGYTF.

This clonotype was detected many times. The chain has TRBV10-3 and TRBJ2-4, with D unresolved. This CDR3 is 16 amino acids long. V was pared by 0 bases and J by 0 bases, with 9 bases between. Germline CDR1 reads ENHRY; CDR2 reads SYGVKD. The DNA of the CDR3 is TGTGCCATCAGTGAGTCGGCCAGACTAGCCAAAAACATTCAGTACTTC. This codes for CAISESARLAKNIQYF.

Ten or more counts support this clonotype. CDR3 in DNA: TGCAGTGCTAGAGATGGCAGGGTAGGGGGGGCCACTGAAGCTTTCTTT. As protein: CSARDGRVGGATEAFF. The rearrangement links TRBV20-1 to TRBJ1-1, with D perhaps matching TRBD1 (6 bases). The CDR3 consists of 16 residues. The V end lost 0 bases, the J end lost 4 bases, and 18 bases lay between the germline ends. In germline, CDR1 is DFQATT, CDR2 SNEGSKA (reference sequence).

In regard to this clonotype: A much more abundant neighbour one base away suggests this may be a read error. CDR3: CASGRTGPVETQYF. The CDR3 DNA is TGTGCCAGCGGCCGGACAGGGCCGGTTGAGACCCAGTACTTC. The chain recombines TRBV2 with TRBJ2-5, with 8 bases fitting TRBD1. The CDR3 consists of 14 residues. The germline V gene encodes CDR1 SNHLY and CDR2 FYNNEI. V dropped 8 bases and J dropped 5; count of bases not matched to a gene: 10. Supplemented by reference TRBV2 and TRBJ2-5, the full variable domain reads EPEVTQTPSHQVTQMGQEVILRCVPISNHLYFYWYRQILGQKVEFLVSFYNNEISEKSEIFDDQFSVERPDGSNFTLKIRSTKLEDSAMYFCASGRTGPVETQYFGPGTRLLVL.

In its sample, this clonotype was seen a few times. The rearrangement uses TRBV19 and TRBJ2-1, with D tentatively TRBD1 (7 bases). The V and J ends lost 3 bases and 8 bases respectively, with 23 bases between them. Germline V gene sequence: CDR1 LNHDA, CDR2 SQIVND (reference sequence). The CDR3 spans 17 residues. For the CDR3, the DNA is TGTGCCAGTAGTATCCTTAGGTCAGGGGGGCAGAGGCATGAGCAGTTCTTC. Protein product: CASSILRSGGQRHEQFF. The full variable domain, in which reference TRBV19 and TRBJ2-1 provide the parts outside the CDR3, is DGGITQSPKYLFRKEGQNVTLSCEQNLNHDAMYWYRQDPGQGLRLIYYSQIVNDFQKGDIAEGYSVSREKKESFPLTVTSAQKNPTAFYLCASSILRSGGQRHEQFFGPGTRLTVL.

The chain employs TRBV12-3 or TRBV12-4 and TRBJ2-1, with 9 bases that match TRBD2. This CDR3 is 16 amino acids long. V trimming: 6 bases; J trimming: 5 bases; junction bases outside the gene matches: 11. This CDR3 is CASSPRGGRVNNEQFF. DNA for the CDR3: TGTGCCAGCAGCCCTCGGGGCGGGAGGGTCAACAATGAGCAGTTCTTC.

The rearrangement links TRBV4-1 to TRBJ2-7, with D possibly being TRBD2 (5 bases). V was cut by 0 bases and J by 4 bases, with 13 bases left in between. Germline V gene lookup returns CDR1 MGHRA and CDR2 YSYEKL. The CDR3 has 15 residues. The CDR3 DNA sequence: TGCGCCAGCAGCCAAGAGTACGGCGGGCGTTACGAGCAGTACTTC. Encoded protein: CASSQEYGGRYEQYF.

This clonotype was counted only a few times. J is TRBJ2-7 and V is TRBV29-1; D is undetermined. The CDR3 length is 14 residues. The V end was cut by 7 bases, the J end by 0 bases, with 16 bases between. From germline, CDR1 is SQVTM and CDR2 ANQGSEA. The CDR3: CSADKRSYSYEQYF. CDR3 sequence (DNA): TGCAGCGCCGATAAACGGAGCTACTCCTACGAGCAGTACTTC.

This clonotype was counted ten times or more. The rearrangement uses TRBV28 and TRBJ2-3; no clear D. Trimming removed 6 bases at V and 0 bases at J, with 10 bases between. Germline V lookup: CDR1 MDHEN, CDR2 SYDVKM. The CDR3 covers 14 residues. CDR3: CASRVRGSTDTQYF. The CDR3 DNA sequence: TGTGCCAGCAGGGTTAGAGGTAGCACAGATACGCAGTATTTT.

In its sample, this clonotype was seen many times. The genes are TRBV7-2 and TRBJ2-5; 8 bases agree with TRBD1. The germline V gene encodes CDR1 SGHTA and CDR2 FQGNSA. The CDR3 covers 14 residues. The V and J ends lost 1 base and 4 bases, in that order; junction bases with no gene match: 2. CDR3 bases: TGTGCCAGCAGCTTAGACACAGGGGGAGAGACCCAGTACTTC. Translated: CASSLDTGGETQYF.

The V call is TRBV7-2, the J call TRBJ1-6; 8 nucleotides align to TRBD1. V shed 5 bases, J shed 3 bases, and the junction held 9 bases outside the gene matches. This CDR3 is 17 amino acids long. The V gene's germline CDR1 is SGHTA and CDR2 FQGNSA. The CDR3 protein is CASSGQGVGFYNSPLHF. The CDR3 region has the DNA TGTGCCAGCAGCGGACAGGGAGTAGGGTTCTATAATTCACCCCTCCACTTT.

The rearrangement links TRBV6-1 to TRBJ2-3, with TRBD2 identical over 8 bases. Germline V CDR1 and CDR2: MNHNS, SASEGT. The CDR3 has 14 residues. J lost 2 bases, V lost 6 bases, and 4 bases had no gene match. CDR3 nucleotide sequence: TGTGCCAGCAGCCGGGGGGGGAACACAGATACGCAGTATTTT. This translates into CASSRGGNTDTQYF.

Many counts were recorded for this clonotype. This chain uses TRBV5-1 with TRBJ1-1; tentative D call: TRBD1 (6 bases). This CDR3 is built from 17 residues. From germline, CDR1 is SGHRS and CDR2 YFSETQ. The V and J ends lost 1 base and 2 bases respectively, with 18 bases between them. The CDR3 nucleotides read TGCGCCAGCAGCTTGCAGTCGCCAGGGGTGGTAAACACTGAAGCTTTCTTT. As protein: CASSLQSPGVVNTEAFF.

This chain links TRBV12-3 or TRBV12-4 with TRBJ1-6; weak D call: TRBD1 (5 bases). The germline V and J ends were trimmed by 2 bases and 6 bases, with 8 bases remaining between them. CDR3 length: 14 residues. CDR3 sequence (DNA): TGTGCCAGCAGTTTAACGGGACCTAATTCACCCCTCCACTTT. Protein sequence: CASSLTGPNSPLHF.

The chain couples TRBV6-1 to TRBJ2-7; 7 positions agree with TRBD2. V lost 3 bases to trimming and J lost 5 bases; unmatched junction nucleotides: 10. Germline-derived CDR1 and CDR2 are MNHNS and SASEGT. This CDR3 has 15 residues. Written as DNA, the CDR3 is TGTGCCAGCAGTGACTGGTCGGGCGGGAGCGACGAGCAGTACTTC. Its protein is CASSDWSGGSDEQYF.